This TCR beta chain was captured in a study of T-cell memory formation after mild COVID-19. With V trimmed by 7 bases and J by 8 bases, 15 bases remained unmatched. The CDR3 consists of 15 residues. CDR1 and CDR2 from the germline V gene are SQVTM and ANQGSEA. This clonotype was observed a few times. TCRdb reprocessed the 5' RACE reads with MiXCR, giving one entry per CDR3 protein. Here the sample spans about 620,000 distinct CDR3 sequences, about a sixth being singletons. The clonotype originates from an adult woman who had mild COVID-19 (a few samples of this study predate the infection). Cell type and time point are not known. The chain is built from TRBV29-1 and TRBJ2-3; TRBD2 agrees at 10 bases. Sequencing was carried out using PBMCs or a T cell subset sorted from them (not recorded which). In DNA form, the CDR3 reads TGCAGCGGTAAAAAAACTAGCGGGATGGTCGGTACGCAGTATTTT. Protein product: CSGKKTSGMVGTQYF.